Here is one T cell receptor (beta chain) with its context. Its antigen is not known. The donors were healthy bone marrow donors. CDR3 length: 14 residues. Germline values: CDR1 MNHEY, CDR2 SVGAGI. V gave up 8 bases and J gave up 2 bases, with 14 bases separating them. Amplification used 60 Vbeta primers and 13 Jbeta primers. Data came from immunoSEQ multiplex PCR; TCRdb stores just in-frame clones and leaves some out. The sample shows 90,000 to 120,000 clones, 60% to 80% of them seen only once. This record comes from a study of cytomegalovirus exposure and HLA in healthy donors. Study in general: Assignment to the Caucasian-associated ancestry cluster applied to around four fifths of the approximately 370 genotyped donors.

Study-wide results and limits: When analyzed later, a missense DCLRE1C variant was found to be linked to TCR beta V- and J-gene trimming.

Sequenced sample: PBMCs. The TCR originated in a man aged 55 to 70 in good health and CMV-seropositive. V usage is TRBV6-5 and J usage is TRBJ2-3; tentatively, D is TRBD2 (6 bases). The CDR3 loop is CASYKRGTTDTQYF. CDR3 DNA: TGTGCCAGCTACAAACGGGGGACCACAGATACGCAGTATTTT.